This is a list of T cell receptor beta chains from one sample in a study of CD8 T cells in Susac syndrome. MiXCR, run by TCRdb on the immunoSEQ multiplex PCR reads, gives a single entry per CDR3 protein. The table includes approximately 120,000 distinct CDR3 sequences, around 94% detected once. The sample comprised CD8+ T cells from PBMCs. These receptors were obtained from a human donor with Susac syndrome. The CDR3 runs from the conserved cysteine through the conserved F or W. D genes are given only for firm matches. Clone size, where shown, is once, few, many, or a class for clones that have expanded.

TGTGCCAGCAGGGATTCCCGGGCACTTGGGTTATACAATGAGCAGTTCTTC | CASRDSRALGLYNEQFF | TRBV12-3/TRBV12-4 | once | TRBJ2-1 | NA
TGTGCCAGCAGTCCCCCCCGGGAGGGCCTTGTCTACGAGCAGTACTTC | CASSPPREGLVYEQYF | TRBV12-3/TRBV12-4 | NA | TRBJ2-7 | TRBD2
TGCAGCGTTGAAGGAACGGACCGGAGGCCCTATGGCTACACCTTC | CSVEGTDRRPYGYTF | TRBV29-1 | NA | TRBJ1-2 | NA
TGTGCCAGCAGCTCTACCGGGACAGGCACAGATACGCAGTATTTT | CASSSTGTGTDTQYF | TRBV7-9 | NA | TRBJ2-3 | TRBD1
TGTGCCAGCAGTAGGACAGCCTCTGCCTATGGCTACACCTTC | CASSRTASAYGYTF | TRBV28 | NA | TRBJ1-2 | NA
TGTGCCAGCAGTCCCCTGGGAGAATCGGGCAATGAGCAGTTCTTC | CASSPLGESGNEQFF | TRBV27 | NA | TRBJ2-1 | NA
TGTGCCAGCAGCTTCCAACGGGGGGGCGAGACCCAGTACTTC | CASSFQRGGETQYF | TRBV7-8 | NA | TRBJ2-5 | TRBD2
TGTGCCAGCAGTCCCAGCGGACGGGGAGGGGATCAGCCCCAGCATTTT | CASSPSGRGGDQPQHF | TRBV12-3/TRBV12-4 | NA | TRBJ1-5 | NA
TGTGCCAGCAGCTTTGGAGGGAGTCCACTAGCGAGCACAGATACGCAGTATTTT | CASSFGGSPLASTDTQYF | TRBV11-2 | once | TRBJ2-3 | TRBD2
TGTGCCAGCAGCGAGATTTCGAACACTGAAGCTTTCTTT | CASSEISNTEAFF | TRBV9 | NA | TRBJ1-1 | NA
TGTGCCAGCAGCGTACGGGGGGAACCAACTAATGAAAAACTGTTTTTT | CASSVRGEPTNEKLFF | TRBV9 | NA | TRBJ1-4 | NA
TGCAGTGCTAGAGGGCTAGCGGGGGGGCGCGAGACCCAGTACTTC | CSARGLAGGRETQYF | TRBV20-1 | NA | TRBJ2-5 | TRBD2
TGTGCCAGCAGTTACTTCGCGGGAGGAAAAGAGACCCAGTACTTC | CASSYFAGGKETQYF | TRBV6-5 | once | TRBJ2-5 | TRBD2
TGTGCCAGCGGAGAGAGGGGGAGGTCCTTCTACGAGCAGTACTTC | CASGERGRSFYEQYF | TRBV19 | NA | TRBJ2-7 | NA